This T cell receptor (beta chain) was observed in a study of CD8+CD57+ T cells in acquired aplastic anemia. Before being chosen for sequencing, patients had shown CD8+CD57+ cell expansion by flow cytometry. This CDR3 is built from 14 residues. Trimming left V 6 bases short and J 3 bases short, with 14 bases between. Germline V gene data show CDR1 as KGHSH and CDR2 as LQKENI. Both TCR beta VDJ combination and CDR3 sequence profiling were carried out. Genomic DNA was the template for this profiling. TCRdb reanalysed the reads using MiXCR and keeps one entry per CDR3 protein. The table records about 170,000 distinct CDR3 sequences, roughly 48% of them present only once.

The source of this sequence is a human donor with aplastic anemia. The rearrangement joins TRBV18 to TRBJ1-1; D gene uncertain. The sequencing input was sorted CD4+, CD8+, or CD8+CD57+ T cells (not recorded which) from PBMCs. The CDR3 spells CASSTRGPDTEAFF. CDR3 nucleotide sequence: TGTGCCAGCTCCACCCGAGGCCCGGACACTGAAGCTTTCTTT.